The 2 T cell receptor beta chains below were found in one sample sequenced in a study of molecular identifiers for immune sequencing clone quantification. MiXCR was run by TCRdb on the PCR reads, yielding one entry per CDR3 protein. The sample carries around 470,000 distinct CDR3 sequences, approximately 25% recorded once. The sequencing input was naive CD8+ T cells from blood, with Jurkat cell RNA spiked in. As to subset: FACS-sorted CD8+CD4-CCR7+CD45RA+ naive T cells. The receptors were gathered from a human donor in good health. Some libraries in this study had Jurkat cell RNA spiked in.

The chain is built from TRBV7-6 and TRBJ2-1, with 8 bases aligning to TRBD2. The CDR3 is 15 amino acids. The germline CDR1 and CDR2 sequences are SGHVS and FNYEAQ. V gave up 1 base and J gave up 4 bases; unmatched junction bases: 3. CDR3 region: CASSLDRGGYNEQFF. In nucleotides, the CDR3 is TGTGCCAGCAGCTTAGACCGGGGGGGTTACAATGAGCAGTTCTTC.

This clonotype was observed a handful of times. The V gene is TRBV15, the J gene TRBJ2-3; 7 nucleotides line up with TRBD2. CDR3 length: 15 amino acids. V shed 3 bases, J shed 2 bases, and the junction held 5 bases outside the gene matches. Germline values: CDR1 LNHNV, CDR2 YYDKDF (reference sequence). The CDR3: CATSSGLELTDTQYF. Written as DNA, the CDR3 is TGTGCCACCAGCAGTGGACTAGAACTCACAGATACGCAGTATTTT. Based on the CDR3 plus reference TRBV15 and TRBJ2-3, the full variable domain is DAMVIQNPRYQVTQFGKPVTLSCSQTLNHNVMYWYQQKSSQAPKLLFHYYDKDFNNEADTPDNFQSRRPNTSFCFLDIRSPGLGDTAMYLCATSSGLELTDTQYFGPGTRLTVL.